The entry that follows covers one TCR beta chain sequence. Its antigen remains unidentified. The TCR-sequenced patients were three responders to pembrolizumab. These data are taken from a study of PD-1 blockade in mismatch repair-deficient tumors. Study-level points and caveats: Tumor-resident clones, often absent from pretreatment blood, expanded after pembrolizumab and then contracted.

Germline V gene data show CDR1 as LNHDA and CDR2 as SQIVND (reference sequence). CDR3 length equals 15 residues. V lost 3 bases to trimming and J lost 2 bases, with 11 bases between them. Profiling relied on immunoSEQ multiplex PCR, and the TCRdb table lists in-frame clones only, not all of them. The repertoire holds about 22,000 clones, with 84% as singletons. The chain employs TRBV19 and TRBJ1-5; D gene uncertain. The specimen comprised peripheral blood, sampled 2 weeks after starting pembrolizumab. This clonotype was sampled from an adult with mismatch repair-deficient cancer. CDR3 sequence reads: CASSIWDQGNQPQHF. The CDR3 DNA follows: TGTGCCAGTAGTATCTGGGATCAGGGCAATCAGCCCCAGCATTTT.